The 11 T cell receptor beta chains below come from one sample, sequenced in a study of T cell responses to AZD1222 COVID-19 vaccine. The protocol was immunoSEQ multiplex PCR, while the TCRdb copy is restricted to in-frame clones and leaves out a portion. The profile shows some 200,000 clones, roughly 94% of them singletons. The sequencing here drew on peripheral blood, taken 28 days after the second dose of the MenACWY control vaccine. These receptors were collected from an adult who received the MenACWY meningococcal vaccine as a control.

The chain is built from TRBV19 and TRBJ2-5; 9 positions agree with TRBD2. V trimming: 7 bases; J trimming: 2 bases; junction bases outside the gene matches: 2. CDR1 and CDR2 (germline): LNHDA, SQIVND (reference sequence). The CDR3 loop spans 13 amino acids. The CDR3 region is CASTSGAQETQYF. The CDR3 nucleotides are TGTGCCAGTACTAGCGGGGCACAAGAGACCCAGTACTTC.

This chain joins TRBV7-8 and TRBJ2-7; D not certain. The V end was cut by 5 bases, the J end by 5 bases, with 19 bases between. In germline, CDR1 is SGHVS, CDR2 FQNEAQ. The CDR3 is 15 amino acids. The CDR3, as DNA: TGTGCCAGCAGCCAAAAACGAATGCTAGGTGACGAGCAGTACTTC. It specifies CASSQKRMLGDEQYF.

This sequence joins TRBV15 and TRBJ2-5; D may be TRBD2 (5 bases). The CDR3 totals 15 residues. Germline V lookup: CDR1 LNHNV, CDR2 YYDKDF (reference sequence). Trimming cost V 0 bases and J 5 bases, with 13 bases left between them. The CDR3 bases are TGTGCCACCAGCAGAGATCGGGGAACCCCCGAGACCCAGTACTTC. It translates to CATSRDRGTPETQYF.

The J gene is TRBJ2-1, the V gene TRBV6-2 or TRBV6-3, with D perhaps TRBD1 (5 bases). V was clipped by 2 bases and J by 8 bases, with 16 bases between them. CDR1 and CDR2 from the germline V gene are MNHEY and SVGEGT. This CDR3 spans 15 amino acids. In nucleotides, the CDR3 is TGTGCCAGCAGTTACGGGGCCGCCAACCGCGATGAGCAGTTCTTC. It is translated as CASSYGAANRDEQFF.

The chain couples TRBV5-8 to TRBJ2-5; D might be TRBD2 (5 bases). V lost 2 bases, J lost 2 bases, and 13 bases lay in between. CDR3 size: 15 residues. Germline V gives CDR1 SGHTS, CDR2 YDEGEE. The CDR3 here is CASSFLEDFQETQYF. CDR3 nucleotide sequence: TGTGCCAGCAGCTTTCTGGAGGACTTTCAAGAGACCCAGTACTTC.

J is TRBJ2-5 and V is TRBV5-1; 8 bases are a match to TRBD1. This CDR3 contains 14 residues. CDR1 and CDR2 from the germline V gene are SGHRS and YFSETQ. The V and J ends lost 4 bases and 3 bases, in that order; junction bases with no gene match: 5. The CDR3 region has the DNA TGCGCCAGCAGCCTGGAACAGGGGGAAGAGACCCAGTACTTC. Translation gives CASSLEQGEETQYF.

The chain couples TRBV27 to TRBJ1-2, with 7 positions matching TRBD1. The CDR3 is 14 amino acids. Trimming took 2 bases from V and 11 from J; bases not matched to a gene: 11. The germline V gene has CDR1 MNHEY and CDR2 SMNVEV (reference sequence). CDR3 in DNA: TGTGCCAGCAGTTTAACCAGTGGGACAGCGCGATACACCTTC. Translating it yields CASSLTSGTARYTF.

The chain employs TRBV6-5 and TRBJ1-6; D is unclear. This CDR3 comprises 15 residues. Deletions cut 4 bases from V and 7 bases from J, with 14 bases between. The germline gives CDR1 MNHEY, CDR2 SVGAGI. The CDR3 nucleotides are TGTGCCAGCAGTTGGGCAGGCCTCCCCAATTCACCCCTCCACTTT. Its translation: CASSWAGLPNSPLHF.

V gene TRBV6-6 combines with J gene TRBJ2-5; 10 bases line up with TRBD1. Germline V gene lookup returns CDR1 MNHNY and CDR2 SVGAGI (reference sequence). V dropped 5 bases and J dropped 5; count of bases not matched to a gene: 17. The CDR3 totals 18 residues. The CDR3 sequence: CASSPTGGTGDGEETQYF. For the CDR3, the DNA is TGTGCCAGCAGTCCTACGGGCGGGACAGGGGATGGAGAGGAGACCCAGTACTTC.

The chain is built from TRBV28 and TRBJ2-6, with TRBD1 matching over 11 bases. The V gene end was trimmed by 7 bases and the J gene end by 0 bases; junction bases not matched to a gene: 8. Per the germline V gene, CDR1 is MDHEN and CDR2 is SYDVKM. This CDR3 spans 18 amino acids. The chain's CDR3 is CASTEPGTGGSGANVLTF. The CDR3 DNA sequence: TGTGCCAGCACCGAGCCCGGGACAGGGGGCTCTGGGGCCAACGTCCTGACTTTC. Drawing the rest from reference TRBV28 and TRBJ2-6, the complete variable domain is DVKVTQSSRYLVKRTGEKVFLECVQDMDHENMFWYRQDPGLGLRLIYFSYDVKMKEKGDIPEGYSVSREKKERFSLILESASTNQTSMYLCASTEPGTGGSGANVLTFGAGSRLTVL.

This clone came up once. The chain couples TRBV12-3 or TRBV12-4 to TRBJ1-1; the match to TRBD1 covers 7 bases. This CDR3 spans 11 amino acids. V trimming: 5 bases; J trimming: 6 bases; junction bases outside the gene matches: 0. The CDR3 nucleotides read TGTGCCAGCAGTCAGGGGGCTGAAGCTTTCTTT. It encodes CASSQGAEAFF.